Shown below are 23 T cell receptor beta chains from a single sample sequenced in a study of low-dose radiotherapy and immunotherapy resistance in tumors. Time point indicated: after trial treatment. As to treatment: LDRT plus nivolumab, ipilimumab, low-dose cyclophosphamide and aspirin (RACIN trial). TRAV- and TRBV-specific primers were used for first-strand cDNA, which covered alpha and beta chains. The authors ran 15 to 20 PCR cycles to amplify TCRs with a constant-region primer and V-primer adapter. Using its own MiXCR run on the reads, TCRdb lists one record per CDR3 protein. The sample holds around 80,000 distinct CDR3 sequences, about a sixth seen once. The input for sequencing was PBMCs, taken after low-dose radiotherapy plus immunotherapy. These receptors were taken from a male donor with prostate cancer.

At least ten counts were recorded for this clonotype. The rearrangement uses TRBV28 and TRBJ2-2, with a weak D call TRBD1 (5 bases). Germline lookup yields CDR1 MDHEN and CDR2 SYDVKM. The length of the CDR3 is 15 residues. V lost 2 bases, J lost 4 bases, and 11 bases lay in between. The CDR3 region is CASSLTTGSTGELFF. The CDR3 DNA sequence: TGTGCCAGCAGTTTAACAACAGGAAGCACCGGGGAGCTGTTTTTT.

This clonotype was observed at least ten times. The chain links TRBV11-2 to TRBJ1-4; TRBD1 matches 12 bases. This CDR3 comprises 16 residues. The germline V gene encodes CDR1 SGHAT and CDR2 FQNNGV. Losses at the gene ends were 6 bases for V and 8 bases for J; bases not matched to a gene: 10. The chain's CDR3 is CASRNVRDRGREKLFF. The CDR3 region has the DNA TGTGCCAGCAGAAACGTCCGGGACAGGGGGCGAGAAAAACTGTTTTTT.

This clonotype was detected many times. The rearrangement uses TRBV7-9 and TRBJ2-7; D gene ambiguous. Trimming removed 5 bases from V and 7 bases from J, with 9 bases in between. The CDR3 has 11 amino acids. Germline V gene lookup returns CDR1 SEHNR and CDR2 FQNEAQ (reference sequence). This CDR3 is CASSPDREQYF. CDR3 bases: TGTGCCAGCAGCCCAGACCGGGAGCAGTACTTC. The full variable domain, in which reference TRBV7-9 and TRBJ2-7 provide the parts outside the CDR3, is DTGVSQNPRHKITKRGQNVTFRCDPISEHNRLYWYRQTLGQGPEFLTYFQNEAQLEKSRLLSDRFSAERPKGSFSTLEIQRTEQGDSAMYLCASSPDREQYFGPGTRLTVT.

This clonotype has a count of ten or more. This chain uses TRBV11-1 with TRBJ2-6, with 7 nucleotides matching TRBD1. V trimming: 7 bases; J trimming: 2 bases; junction bases outside the gene matches: 2. Germline V gives CDR1 SGHAT, CDR2 FQDESV (reference sequence). CDR3 size: 14 residues. The CDR3 coding sequence is TGTGCCAGCAAAACAGGGGCTGGGGCCAACGTCCTGACTTTC. Translating it yields CASKTGAGANVLTF.

This clonotype was seen only a few times. The J gene is TRBJ2-6, the V gene TRBV9; tentatively, D is TRBD2 (5 bases). The germline V gene has CDR1 SGDLS and CDR2 YYNGEE. The CDR3 has 15 amino acids. V shed 4 bases and J shed 1 base, with 9 bases lying between them. The CDR3 region is CASSRRGSGANVLTF. For the CDR3, the DNA is TGTGCCAGCAGCAGGAGAGGGTCTGGGGCCAACGTCCTGACTTTC.

The chain joins TRBV28 to TRBJ2-1; 13 bases are shared with TRBD2. The junction had 15 bases not matched to a gene; V was cut back by 4 bases and J by 0 bases. Germline CDR1 reads MDHEN; CDR2 reads SYDVKM. This CDR3 has 21 residues. The CDR3: CASSSWTSGRNGVSSYNEQFF. CDR3 nucleotide sequence: TGTGCCAGCAGTTCTTGGACTAGCGGGAGAAATGGGGTGAGCTCCTACAATGAGCAGTTCTTC.

This clonotype has only one observation. A read error likely explains this, since a far larger clone differs by one base. This chain uses TRBV6-6 with TRBJ2-1; D is perhaps TRBD2 (5 bases). The germline V gene encodes CDR1 MNHNY and CDR2 SVGAGI (reference sequence). The CDR3 contains 12 residues. V was pared by 8 bases and J by 10 bases, with 15 bases between. The CDR3 DNA is TGTGCCAGCGGGGAGTTCGTCTACGAGCAGTTCTTC. It encodes CASGEFVYEQFF.

This clonotype was picked up many times. The chain has TRBV6-2 or TRBV6-3 and TRBJ2-4; D is unresolved. Deletions cut 2 bases from V and 7 bases from J, with 3 bases between. This CDR3 region has 11 residues. CDR1 and CDR2 (germline): MNHEY, SVGEGT. The CDR3 DNA sequence: TGTGCCAGCAGTTACACCAACATTCAGTACTTC. Translated, it gives CASSYTNIQYF.

This clonotype has ten or more counts. The chain recombines TRBV27 with TRBJ1-2; weak D call: TRBD1 (6 bases). The CDR3 has 15 amino acids. V dropped 4 bases and J dropped 4 bases, with 16 bases sitting between them. Germline loops: CDR1 MNHEY, CDR2 SMNVEV (reference sequence). The chain's CDR3 is CASSSTRRGGYGYTF. CDR3 nucleotide sequence: TGTGCCAGCAGTTCTACCCGCAGGGGCGGCTATGGCTACACCTTC.

The chain combines TRBV4-2 with TRBJ2-7, with TRBD2 identical over 8 bases. This CDR3 has 15 amino acids. Trimming cost V 0 bases and J 3 bases; bases outside gene matches: 4. From germline, CDR1 is LGHNA and CDR2 YNFKEQ. CDR3 in amino acids: CASSQDRSGVYEQYF. The CDR3 nucleotides are TGTGCCAGCAGCCAAGATCGTAGCGGGGTCTACGAGCAGTACTTC.

This clonotype was counted ten times or more. The chain couples TRBV7-9 to TRBJ2-1; D may correspond to TRBD1 or TRBD2 (6 bases each). The germline V gene has CDR1 SEHNR and CDR2 FQNEAQ (reference sequence). V was trimmed by 5 bases and J by 0 bases, leaving 11 bases between them. The CDR3 totals 15 residues. CDR3 protein: CASSQGRSSYNEQFF. CDR3 bases: TGTGCCAGCAGCCAGGGGAGGAGCTCCTACAATGAGCAGTTCTTC.

This clonotype has at least ten counts. This chain connects TRBV10-3 to TRBJ1-1; 7 positions agree with TRBD1. This CDR3 is 14 amino acids long. The V segment lost 4 bases and the J segment 4 bases; nucleotides outside the gene matches: 6. Germline assignment: CDR1 ENHRY and CDR2 SYGVKD. The CDR3 region has the DNA TGTGCCATCAGTGTCACAGGGGCAATCACTGAAGCTTTCTTT. As protein: CAISVTGAITEAFF.

This clonotype has a count of ten or more. The chain employs TRBV7-2 and TRBJ1-6, with D possibly being TRBD1 (5 bases). V was shortened by 3 bases and J by 10 bases, with 16 bases between the two germline ends. Germline CDR1 is SGHTA and CDR2 is FQGNSA. The CDR3 has 15 residues. DNA of the CDR3: TGTGCCAGCAGCTTGGTTGAGGGGAGTCAATCACCCCTCCACTTT. Translating it yields CASSLVEGSQSPLHF.

This clonotype was picked up a small number of times. Because the CDR3's place on the DNA is in doubt, the DNA is left out and the CDR3 is given as listed by TCRdb. The chain recombines TRBV6-6 with TRBJ1-4; the table's D call, TRBD1, was not checked against the DNA. The CDR3 is 15 amino acids in total, end residues counted. The germline V gene has CDR1 MNHNY and CDR2 SVGAGI (reference sequence). The CDR3 is CASSAQGYNEKLFFF.

About this clonotype itself: This likely stems from a read error, as it lies one base from a far larger clone. This chain joins TRBV27 and TRBJ2-5; D gene unclear. The DNA end lines up better with TRBJ2-7; the J call may be wrong. Germline lookup yields CDR1 MNHEY and CDR2 SMNVEV (reference sequence). The CDR3 length is 14 residues. CDR3 coding DNA: TGTGCCAGCAGTTCCTCAGATGGGACCTACGAGCAGTACTTC. As protein: CASSSSDGTYEQYF.

This clonotype was counted ten times or more. This chain joins TRBV4-2 and TRBJ2-7; a weak D match, TRBD1 (5 bases). CDR3 size: 11 residues. V gave up 5 bases and J gave up 5 bases, with 7 bases separating them. Germline loops: CDR1 LGHNA, CDR2 YNFKEQ. The CDR3 coding sequence is TGTGCCAGCAGCGAAGGGGACGAGCAGTACTTC. Its translation is CASSEGDEQYF.

In its sample, this clonotype was seen many times. The chain is built from TRBV7-2 and TRBJ2-1; 10 positions agree with TRBD2. The germline CDR1 and CDR2 sequences are SGHTA and FQGNSA. The CDR3 totals 17 residues. With 5 bases clipped from V and 1 base from J, the junction kept 8 bases outside the gene matches. The CDR3 reads CASSRRTSGTSYNEQFF. In nucleotides, the CDR3 is TGTGCCAGCAGCCGTCGGACTAGCGGTACATCCTACAATGAGCAGTTCTTC.

This clonotype was counted at least ten times. The chain combines TRBV12-3 or TRBV12-4 with TRBJ2-3; TRBD1 is a possible D gene (6 bases). Between the trimmed V and J ends, which lost 7 bases and 6 bases, there was a span of 8 bases. The CDR3 is 11 residues long. Here the CDR3 reads CASTQGDTQYF. The CDR3 DNA is TGTGCCAGCACCCAGGGGGATACGCAGTATTTT.

This clonotype was detected many times. V gene TRBV28 combines with J gene TRBJ2-3; D could derive from TRBD1 or TRBD2 (5 bases each). The V and J ends lost 5 bases and 1 base respectively, with 19 bases between them. There are 17 residues in the CDR3. Per the germline V gene, CDR1 is MDHEN and CDR2 is SYDVKM. The DNA for the CDR3 is TGTGCCAGCAGTCCTCCCCCCGGGGCCCGCGGCACAGATACGCAGTATTTT. Its protein product is CASSPPPGARGTDTQYF.

Many counts were recorded for this clonotype. The chain links TRBV18 to TRBJ2-3; maybe TRBD1 (7 bases). The CDR3 sequence is 17 residues long. V was shortened by 2 bases and J by 0 bases, with 15 bases between the two germline ends. The germline gives CDR1 KGHSH, CDR2 LQKENI. CDR3: CASSPKPTGTSTDTQYF. CDR3 DNA: TGTGCCAGCTCACCAAAGCCGACAGGGACTAGCACAGATACGCAGTATTTT.

This clonotype was seen at least ten times. J is TRBJ2-1 and V is TRBV28; 7 bases match TRBD1. There are 13 residues in the CDR3. J gave up 7 bases and V 8 bases, and 8 bases lay outside the gene matches. Germline CDR1 MDHEN, CDR2 SYDVKM. The CDR3 loop reads CASREGGRNEQFF. In nucleotides, the CDR3 is TGTGCCAGCCGGGAAGGGGGCAGGAATGAGCAGTTCTTC.

In its sample, this clonotype was seen many times. The gene calls are TRBV29-1 and TRBJ2-7; TRBD1 is a possible D gene (5 bases). Trimming removed 5 bases from V and 2 bases from J, with 10 bases in between. This CDR3 has 12 residues. Germline CDR1 reads SQVTM; CDR2 reads ANQGSEA. Here the CDR3 DNA reads TGCAGCGTTAAGACAGTCGCCTACGAGCAGTACTTC. Its protein product is CSVKTVAYEQYF.

The V gene is TRBV6-5, the J gene TRBJ2-7, with D unresolved. The CDR3 sequence is 14 residues long. The V end lost 5 bases, the J end lost 0 bases, and 11 bases lay between the germline ends. The V gene's germline CDR1 is MNHEY and CDR2 SVGAGI. CDR3 bases: TGTGCCAGCAGTGACCCGACCCACTCCTACGAGCAGTACTTC. Amino acids: CASSDPTHSYEQYF.